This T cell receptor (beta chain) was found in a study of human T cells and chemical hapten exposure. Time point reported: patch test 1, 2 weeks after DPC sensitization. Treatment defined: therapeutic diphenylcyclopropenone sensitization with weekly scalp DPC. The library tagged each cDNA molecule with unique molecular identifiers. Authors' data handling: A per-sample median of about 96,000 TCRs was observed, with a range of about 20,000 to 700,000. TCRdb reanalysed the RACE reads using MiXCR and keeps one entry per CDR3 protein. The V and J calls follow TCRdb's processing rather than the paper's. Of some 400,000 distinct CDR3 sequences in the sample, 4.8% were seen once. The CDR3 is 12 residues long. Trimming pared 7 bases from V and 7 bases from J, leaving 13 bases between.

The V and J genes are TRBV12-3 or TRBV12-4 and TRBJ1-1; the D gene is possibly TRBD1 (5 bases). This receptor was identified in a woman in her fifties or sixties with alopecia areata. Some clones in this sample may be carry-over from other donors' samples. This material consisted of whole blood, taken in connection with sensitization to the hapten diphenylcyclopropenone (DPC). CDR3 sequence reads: CASTFTGGEAFF. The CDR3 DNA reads TGTGCCAGCACCTTTACGGGGGGTGAAGCTTTCTTT.